Each of the 13 T cell receptor beta chains below was sequenced from the same sample in a study of post-analysis software for immune sequencing data. Whole-study findings and limits: Compared with controls, patients had more of about five TRBV segments, including TRBV5-6, TRBV5-1 and TRBV20-1.

Which antigens these TCRs recognize remains unknown. Unique molecular identifiers tagged the TCR beta cDNA libraries. TCRdb re-called the PCR reads through MiXCR, storing one row per CDR3 protein. The sample has about 430,000 distinct CDR3 sequences; about 39% are singletons. Sample: blood. Receptor source: a girl aged 2 to 9 with multiple sclerosis.

V gene TRBV14 combines with J gene TRBJ2-1; 10 positions agree with TRBD2. Germline V gene lookup returns CDR1 SGHDN and CDR2 FVKESK. The CDR3 length is 17 residues. With 0 bases clipped from V and 4 bases from J, the junction kept 6 bases outside the gene matches. The CDR3 reads CASSQDRASGRYNEQFF. In DNA, the CDR3 is TGTGCCAGCAGCCAAGATCGCGCTAGCGGGAGATACAATGAGCAGTTCTTC.

This sequence joins TRBV20-1 and TRBJ1-4; a possible D gene is TRBD1 (6 bases). The germline gives CDR1 DFQATT, CDR2 SNEGSKA (reference sequence). V was clipped by 4 bases and J by 7 bases, with 13 bases between them. This CDR3 is built from 13 residues. This CDR3 reads CSATGAPGEKLFF. The CDR3 nucleotides read TGCAGTGCTACAGGGGCCCCGGGTGAAAAACTGTTTTTT.

The chain employs TRBV9 and TRBJ2-1; 7 bases match TRBD1. The CDR3 extends over 15 amino acids. V dropped 2 bases and J dropped 4; count of bases not matched to a gene: 6. The germline gives CDR1 SGDLS, CDR2 YYNGEE. The CDR3 nucleotides read TGTGCCAGCAGCGTGGACGGACAGGTTTACAATGAGCAGTTCTTC. Its translation: CASSVDGQVYNEQFF.

This clonotype was picked up a small number of times. The CDR3 bases are TGTGCCAGCAAGAGGGGGCGTGACCCGAACACTGAAGCTTTCTTT. Amino acid sequence: CASKRGRDPNTEAFF. The V call is TRBV2, the J call TRBJ1-1; TRBD1 matches at 7 bases. CDR1 is SNHLY, CDR2 FYNNEI, per germline. V lost 7 bases to trimming and J lost 1 base; unmatched junction nucleotides: 9. This CDR3 region has 15 residues.

The V and J genes are TRBV6-6 and TRBJ2-4; no firm D call. V was shortened by 2 bases and J by 1 base, with 12 bases between the two germline ends. Germline V gene lookup returns CDR1 MNHNY and CDR2 SVGAGI (reference sequence). This CDR3 has 16 residues. The CDR3 here is CASSYGSSLAKNIQYF. The CDR3 nucleotides are TGTGCCAGCAGTTACGGTTCTTCCCTGGCCAAAAACATTCAGTACTTC.

This clonotype was observed a few times. The CDR3 is CASSLEVTANEQFF. In nucleotides, the CDR3 is TGTGCCAGCAGCTTAGAAGTAACAGCAAATGAGCAGTTCTTC. The genes are TRBV7-2 and TRBJ2-1; D gene unclear. Germline CDR1 is SGHTA and CDR2 is FQGNSA. This CDR3 has 14 amino acids. The V gene lost 1 base and the J gene lost 7 bases, with 11 bases spanning the gap.

The V call is TRBV5-1, the J call TRBJ2-4, with TRBD2 identical over 9 bases. The tail of the sequence fits TRBJ2-7 better, so the J call may be wrong. CDR1 is SGHRS, CDR2 YFSETQ, per germline. The CDR3 runs to 15 residues. This CDR3 reads CASSSDAGGPYEQYF. CDR3 in DNA: TGCGCCAGCAGCTCGGATGCGGGAGGGCCTTACGAGCAGTACTTC.

The J gene is TRBJ2-1, the V gene TRBV6-2 or TRBV6-3; 14 bases match TRBD2. The ends lost 5 bases at V and 7 bases at J; junction bases unmatched: 7. The CDR3 covers 16 residues. Germline loops: CDR1 MNHEY, CDR2 SVGEGT. The CDR3 DNA sequence: TGTGCCAGCAGTGCCGGGACTAGCGGGAGAGGGAATGAGCAGTTCTTC. Translating it yields CASSAGTSGRGNEQFF.

The rearrangement links TRBV9 to TRBJ2-7; D remains ambiguous. The CDR3 is 12 residues long. V was trimmed by 2 bases and J by 0 bases, leaving 3 bases between them. The germline V gene encodes CDR1 SGDLS and CDR2 YYNGEE. CDR3: CASSVSSYEQYF. The DNA for the CDR3 is TGTGCCAGCAGCGTCTCCTCCTACGAGCAGTACTTC.

CDR3 DNA: TGCAGCGTTGTTCACAGGATCCCAGATACGCAGTATTTT. Translating it yields CSVVHRIPDTQYF. This sequence joins TRBV29-1 and TRBJ2-3; D might be TRBD1 (5 bases). The germline CDR1 and CDR2 sequences are SQVTM and ANQGSEA. The CDR3 sequence is 13 residues long. Trimming removed 4 bases at V and 4 bases at J, with 12 bases between.

J is TRBJ2-7 and V is TRBV6-1; tentative D call: TRBD2 (5 bases). The CDR3 is 13 residues long. The germline V gene encodes CDR1 MNHNS and CDR2 SASEGT. Between the trimmed V and J ends, which lost 4 bases and 10 bases, there was a span of 17 bases. CDR3 region: CASSVGGEEIQYF. For the CDR3, the DNA is TGTGCCAGCAGTGTTGGAGGAGAAGAGATCCAGTACTTC.

This rearrangement joins TRBV12-3 or TRBV12-4 to TRBJ2-7; 8 bases match TRBD1. The CDR3 covers 19 residues. The junction had 23 bases not matched to a gene; V was cut back by 8 bases and J by 2 bases. DNA of the CDR3: TGTGCCAGCGATTCACTCGTGGGAACTCCACAGGGGGTTCCCTACGAGCAGTACTTC. It yields the protein CASDSLVGTPQGVPYEQYF.

This clonotype has just a few counts. The chain is built from TRBV20-1 and TRBJ2-5; D call uncertain. The germline V gene encodes CDR1 DFQATT and CDR2 SNEGSKA (reference sequence). The CDR3 runs to 13 residues. Trimming cost V 3 bases and J 5 bases, with 13 bases left between them. The CDR3 sequence: CSARLDISETQYF. The CDR3 region has the DNA TGCAGTGCTAGGCTCGACATTTCGGAGACCCAGTACTTC.